The 28 T cell receptor beta chains below were found in one sample sequenced in a study of blood T cell repertoires in COVID-19. The protocol was immunoSEQ multiplex PCR, while the TCRdb copy is restricted to in-frame clones and leaves out a portion. The sample comprises about 360,000 clones, 80% to 90% of which are singletons, and 7% to 7.5% rests with the top ten. Source material: peripheral blood. Receptor source: a woman in her sixties or seventies with COVID-19, enrolled during active disease.

This chain joins TRBV5-1 and TRBJ2-1; TRBD1 matches 9 bases. The V segment lost 8 bases and the J segment 6 bases; nucleotides outside the gene matches: 12. This CDR3 has 15 residues. Germline V gives CDR1 SGHRS, CDR2 YFSETQ. CDR3 in amino acids: CASTKAGQGSNEQFF. The CDR3 bases are TGCGCCAGTACCAAGGCGGGACAGGGTAGCAATGAGCAGTTCTTC.

CDR3 DNA: TGTGCCAGCAGCTTAGAAGCAGCGGGGGGCCAAGAGACCCAGTACTTC. Protein sequence: CASSLEAAGGQETQYF. The chain carries TRBV11-1 and TRBJ2-5; 9 bases match TRBD2. CDR3 size: 16 residues. Germline values: CDR1 SGHAT, CDR2 FQDESV (reference sequence). The J segment lost 1 base and the V segment lost 1 base, leaving 4 bases of the junction unmatched. The whole variable domain, filled in from reference TRBV11-1 and TRBJ2-5, reads EAEVAQSPRYKITEKSQAVAFWCDPISGHATLYWYRQILGQGPELLVQFQDESVVDDSQLPKDRFSAERLKGVDSTLKIQPAELGDSAMYLCASSLEAAGGQETQYFGPGTRLLVL.

V and J are TRBV30 and TRBJ2-5; no reliable D call. The CDR3 loop spans 14 amino acids. Per the germline V gene, CDR1 is GTSNPN and CDR2 is SVGIG (reference sequence). Trimming removed 4 bases at V and 0 bases at J, with 12 bases between. As DNA, the CDR3 is TGTGCCTGGACTCCCGGGTTGTACCAAGAGACCCAGTACTTC. This encodes CAWTPGLYQETQYF. Full variable domain (remainder filled in from reference TRBV30 and TRBJ2-5): SQTIHQWPATLVQPVGSPLSLECTVEGTSNPNLYWYRQAAGRGLQLLFYSVGIGQISSEVPQNLSASRPQDRQFILSSKKLLLSDSGFYLCAWTPGLYQETQYFGPGTRLLVL.

The chain employs TRBV6-5 and TRBJ2-3, with 12 bases fitting TRBD2. Trimming at V came to 8 bases and at J to 6 bases, leaving 6 bases not matched to a gene. The CDR3 runs to 14 residues. Germline CDR1 and CDR2: MNHEY and SVGAGI. DNA for the CDR3: TGTGCCAGCGGACTAGCGGGGCCCAAGGATACGCAGTATTTT. Protein product: CASGLAGPKDTQYF.

The chain links TRBV5-6 to TRBJ2-4, with a tentative D call TRBD2 (6 bases). CDR3 length: 14 amino acids. V was shortened by 6 bases and J by 11 bases, with 21 bases between the two germline ends. CDR1 is SGHDT and CDR2 is YYEEEE in the germline V gene. The CDR3 coding sequence is TGTGCCAGCACCCTGGCCAATCCGGGACTCGTTCAGTACTTC. It codes for CASTLANPGLVQYF.

J is TRBJ1-6 and V is TRBV3-1 (or the pseudogene TRBV3-2), with D uncertain. Deletions cut 0 bases from V and 6 bases from J, with 6 bases between. This CDR3 region has 14 residues. Per germline, CDR1 LGHDT and CDR2 YNNKEL (reference sequence). The DNA for the CDR3 is TGTGCCAGCAGCCAAGAGGCCCGTAATTCACCCCTCCACTTT. This encodes CASSQEARNSPLHF.

J is TRBJ2-1 and V is TRBV18, with TRBD1 matching 10 bases. The germline gives CDR1 KGHSH, CDR2 LQKENI. CDR3 length: 16 residues. Trimming took 3 bases from V and 3 from J; bases not matched to a gene: 5. CDR3 amino acids: CASSPTGGQIYNEQFF. In DNA, the CDR3 is TGTGCCAGCTCACCGACAGGGGGCCAGATCTACAATGAGCAGTTCTTC. The entire variable domain, with the rest obtained from reference TRBV18 and TRBJ2-1, is as follows: NAGVMQNPRHLVRRRGQEARLRCSPMKGHSHVYWYRQLPEEGLKFMVYLQKENIIDESGMPKERFSAEFPKEGPSILRIQQVVRGDSAAYFCASSPTGGQIYNEQFFGPGTRLTVL.

The chain combines TRBV7-6 with TRBJ1-6; TRBD1 agrees at 9 bases. Germline V gives CDR1 SGHVS, CDR2 FNYEAQ. There are 16 residues in the CDR3. V gave up 5 bases and J gave up 6 bases; unmatched junction bases: 8. CDR3 sequence (DNA): TGTGCCAGCAGCCCAACCGGGACAGGGATTAATTCACCCCTCCACTTT. Its translation is CASSPTGTGINSPLHF.

This chain uses TRBV7-2 with TRBJ2-7, with D perhaps TRBD2 (6 bases). Trimming pared 1 base from V and 8 bases from J, leaving 15 bases between. CDR3 length: 14 amino acids. The germline CDR1 and CDR2 sequences are SGHTA and FQGNSA. The CDR3 region is CASSLERMRGQQYF. The CDR3 coding sequence is TGTGCCAGCAGCTTAGAAAGGATGCGGGGACAGCAGTACTTC.

The V and J genes are TRBV10-3 and TRBJ2-3, with 8 bases aligning to TRBD2. Germline CDR1 and CDR2: ENHRY and SYGVKD. J lost 6 bases, V lost 0 bases, and 2 bases had no gene match. The CDR3 runs to 14 residues. The CDR3 reads CAISESTSADTQYF. DNA of the CDR3: TGTGCCATCAGTGAGTCGACTAGCGCTGATACGCAGTATTTT.

The gene calls are TRBV9 and TRBJ1-5, with D perhaps TRBD1 (5 bases). Trimming pared 5 bases from V and 4 bases from J, leaving 13 bases between. The CDR3 is 14 amino acids. Germline V lookup: CDR1 SGDLS, CDR2 YYNGEE. In DNA form, the CDR3 reads TGTGCCAGCAGTCCCTGGGGGGGGAATCAGCCCCAGCATTTT. This gives the protein CASSPWGGNQPQHF. The full variable domain, its missing parts supplied by reference TRBV9 and TRBJ1-5, is DSGVTQTPKHLITATGQRVTLRCSPRSGDLSVYWYQQSLDQGLQFLIQYYNGEERAKGNILERFSAQQFPDLHSELNLSSLELGDSALYFCASSPWGGNQPQHFGDGTRLSIL.

The V and J genes are TRBV9 and TRBJ2-2, with D possibly matching TRBD2 (7 bases). CDR3 length: 18 residues. With 0 bases removed from V and 4 bases from J, the gap between germline ends came to 19 bases. Germline loops: CDR1 SGDLS, CDR2 YYNGEE. In DNA, the CDR3 is TGTGCCAGCAGCGTAGGAGTGGGGGGGCCGAGTAGCACCGGGGAGCTGTTTTTT. Its protein product is CASSVGVGGPSSTGELFF.

The chain carries TRBV7-9 and TRBJ2-5; D not certain. From germline, CDR1 is SEHNR and CDR2 FQNEAQ (reference sequence). V shed 3 bases and J shed 0 bases, with 8 bases lying between them. There are 14 residues in the CDR3. CDR3 sequence (DNA): TGTGCCAGCAGCTTTGGCCAGTACCAAGAGACCCAGTACTTC. Protein: CASSFGQYQETQYF. The full variable domain, completed using reference TRBV7-9 and TRBJ2-5, is DTGVSQNPRHKITKRGQNVTFRCDPISEHNRLYWYRQTLGQGPEFLTYFQNEAQLEKSRLLSDRFSAERPKGSFSTLEIQRTEQGDSAMYLCASSFGQYQETQYFGPGTRLLVL.

The chain links TRBV27 to TRBJ2-7; perhaps TRBD2 as D (5 bases). The V end lost 3 bases, the J end lost 4 bases, and 10 bases lay between the germline ends. CDR1 MNHEY and CDR2 SMNVEV come from the germline V gene (reference sequence). The CDR3 consists of 13 residues. CDR3 bases: TGTGCCAGCAGTTTGTACAGAGGGTACGAGCAGTACTTC. Its protein is CASSLYRGYEQYF.

The chain recombines TRBV5-4 with TRBJ1-1, with 8 nucleotides matching TRBD1. Germline lookup yields CDR1 SGHNT and CDR2 YYREEE (reference sequence). The CDR3 length is 16 residues. The junction had 9 bases not matched to a gene; V was cut back by 3 bases and J by 2 bases. The CDR3 protein is CASSSGQEKNNTEAFF. For the CDR3, the DNA is TGTGCCAGCAGCTCGGGACAGGAGAAGAATAACACTGAAGCTTTCTTT.

The chain carries TRBV19 and TRBJ1-6; 8 nucleotides line up with TRBD1. This CDR3 contains 16 residues. V shed 5 bases and J 0 bases; nucleotides not matched to a gene: 3. Germline V gene data show CDR1 as LNHDA and CDR2 as SQIVND (reference sequence). The CDR3 nucleotides read TGTGCCAGTAGTCCTACAGGGGGCTCCTATAATTCACCCCTCCACTTT. Residues: CASSPTGGSYNSPLHF.

The chain carries TRBV7-9 and TRBJ1-5; no reliable D call. Germline assignment: CDR1 SEHNR and CDR2 FQNEAQ (reference sequence). The CDR3 length is 15 residues. Trimming left V 5 bases short and J 0 bases short, with 11 bases between. The CDR3 nucleotides read TGTGCCAGCAGCCGTTCTACAGATAGCAATCAGCCCCAGCATTTT. Translating it yields CASSRSTDSNQPQHF.

The V and J genes are TRBV7-9 and TRBJ2-5, with a tentative D call TRBD2 (5 bases). This CDR3 has 16 amino acids. CDR1 SEHNR and CDR2 FQNEAQ come from the germline V gene (reference sequence). V was cut by 0 bases and J by 1 base, with 12 bases left in between. DNA of the CDR3: TGTGCCAGCAGCTTAGCGAGGACTGGGGTCCAAGAGACCCAGTACTTC. The encoded protein is CASSLARTGVQETQYF. The entire variable domain, with the rest obtained from reference TRBV7-9 and TRBJ2-5, is as follows: DTGVSQNPRHKITKRGQNVTFRCDPISEHNRLYWYRQTLGQGPEFLTYFQNEAQLEKSRLLSDRFSAERPKGSFSTLEIQRTEQGDSAMYLCASSLARTGVQETQYFGPGTRLLVL.

V and J are TRBV11-1 and TRBJ2-7; 11 bases are a match to TRBD2. Germline V CDR1 and CDR2: SGHAT, FQDESV (reference sequence). The CDR3 has 15 residues. V lost 6 bases and J lost 0; bases outside the gene matches: 4. CDR3 bases: TGTGCCAGCAGACACGGGACTAGCGGCTCCTACGAGCAGTACTTC. Encoded protein: CASRHGTSGSYEQYF.

This chain joins TRBV7-6 and TRBJ2-3, with 9 positions matching TRBD2. The V and J ends lost 8 bases and 5 bases, in that order; junction bases with no gene match: 2. Germline assignment: CDR1 SGHVS and CDR2 FNYEAQ. The CDR3 runs to 12 residues. CDR3 nucleotides: TGTGCCAGCGGCGGGGGGGGAGATACGCAGTATTTT. It specifies CASGGGGDTQYF.

This sequence joins TRBV5-8 and TRBJ1-1, with 12 bases matching TRBD1. This CDR3 is built from 15 residues. The junction had 9 bases not matched to a gene; V was cut back by 5 bases and J by 7 bases. CDR1 SGHTS and CDR2 YDEGEE come from the germline V gene. CDR3 amino acids: CASRLGTGGAGEAFF. CDR3 sequence (DNA): TGTGCCAGCAGACTCGGGACAGGGGGCGCGGGTGAAGCTTTCTTT.

With regard to this clone: Other nucleotide sequences in the sample specify the same CDR3. The rearrangement uses TRBV12-3 or TRBV12-4 and TRBJ1-6, with TRBD1 identical over 9 bases. V lost 6 bases and J lost 6; bases outside the gene matches: 0. The CDR3 loop spans 13 amino acids. In DNA, the CDR3 is TGTGCCAGCAGGGGACAGGGTAATTCACCCCTCCACTTT. This codes for CASRGQGNSPLHF.

V is TRBV2 and J is TRBJ2-5, with D perhaps TRBD2 (7 bases). The CDR3 spans 15 residues. V was shortened by 8 bases and J by 4 bases, with 20 bases between the two germline ends. Germline CDR1 is SNHLY and CDR2 is FYNNEI. CDR3 protein: CASSGGGAIVETQYF. The CDR3 region has the DNA TGTGCCAGCTCCGGTGGGGGGGCCATCGTAGAGACCCAGTACTTC.

The CDR3 DNA follows: TGCGCCACCTCTGGGAGCAGTGAGAACACTGAAGCTTTCTTT. Translating gives CATSGSSENTEAFF. This chain links TRBV10-2 with TRBJ1-1; D unclear. Germline CDR1 WSHSY, CDR2 SAAADI. The V gene lost 10 bases and the J gene lost 1 base, with 16 bases spanning the gap. The CDR3 is 14 residues long.

The chain carries TRBV9 and TRBJ1-3; 8 positions match TRBD1. The V segment lost 3 bases and the J segment 1 base; nucleotides outside the gene matches: 3. The V gene's germline CDR1 is SGDLS and CDR2 YYNGEE. This CDR3 contains 15 residues. The CDR3 sequence is CASSARTGSGNTIYF. The CDR3 coding sequence is TGTGCCAGCAGCGCACGGACAGGGTCTGGAAACACCATATATTTT.

The chain uses TRBV6-5 and TRBJ2-4; tentatively, D is TRBD1 (5 bases). Germline lookup yields CDR1 MNHEY and CDR2 SVGAGI. This CDR3 comprises 12 residues. Trimming took 7 bases from V and 9 from J, leaving 13 bases between them. The CDR3 nucleotides read TGTGCCAGCACTCTAGGGGCTAGCATTCAGTACTTC. This sequence encodes CASTLGASIQYF.

The gene calls are TRBV7-2 and TRBJ2-7; 15 positions agree with TRBD2. The germline V gene encodes CDR1 SGHTA and CDR2 FQGNSA. V shed 5 bases and J 6 bases; nucleotides not matched to a gene: 5. The CDR3 spans 15 residues. The CDR3 DNA reads as TGTGCCAGCAGCCGGGGACTAGCGGGGGGCTCCGAGCAGTACTTC. It yields the protein CASSRGLAGGSEQYF.

This chain links TRBV27 with TRBJ2-7; a weak D match, TRBD2 (5 bases). The CDR3 is 12 amino acids. Germline CDR1 MNHEY, CDR2 SMNVEV (reference sequence). Trimming took 8 bases from V and 5 from J, leaving 13 bases between them. The CDR3 loop reads CASGSGRHEQYF. Here the CDR3 DNA reads TGTGCCAGCGGTTCTGGGAGACACGAGCAGTACTTC.